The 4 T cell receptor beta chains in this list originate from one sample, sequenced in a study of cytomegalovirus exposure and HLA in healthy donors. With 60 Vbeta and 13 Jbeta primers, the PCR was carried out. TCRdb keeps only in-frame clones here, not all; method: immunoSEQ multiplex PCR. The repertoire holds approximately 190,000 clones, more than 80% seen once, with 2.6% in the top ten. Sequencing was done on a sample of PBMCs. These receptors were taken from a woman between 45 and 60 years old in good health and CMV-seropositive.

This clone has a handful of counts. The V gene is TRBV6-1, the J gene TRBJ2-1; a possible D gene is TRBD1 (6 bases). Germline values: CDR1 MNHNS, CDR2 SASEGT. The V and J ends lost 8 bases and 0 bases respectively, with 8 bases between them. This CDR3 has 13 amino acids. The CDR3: CASRQVSYNEQFF. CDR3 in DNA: TGTGCCAGCCGACAGGTCTCCTACAATGAGCAGTTCTTC.

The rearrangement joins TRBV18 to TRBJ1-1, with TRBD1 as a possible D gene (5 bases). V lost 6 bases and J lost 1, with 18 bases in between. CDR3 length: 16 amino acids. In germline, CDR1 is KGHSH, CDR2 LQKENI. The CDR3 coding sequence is TGTGCCAGCTCTTTGTCCGGCGTAACAGGGAACACTGAAGCTTTCTTT. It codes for CASSLSGVTGNTEAFF.

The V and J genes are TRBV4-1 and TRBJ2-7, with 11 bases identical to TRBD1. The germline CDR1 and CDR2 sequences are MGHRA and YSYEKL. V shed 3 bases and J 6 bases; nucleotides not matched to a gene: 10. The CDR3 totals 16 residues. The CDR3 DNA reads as TGCGCCAGCAGCCATGCTATTGGACAGGGGGCTTCCGAGCAGTACTTC. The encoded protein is CASSHAIGQGASEQYF.

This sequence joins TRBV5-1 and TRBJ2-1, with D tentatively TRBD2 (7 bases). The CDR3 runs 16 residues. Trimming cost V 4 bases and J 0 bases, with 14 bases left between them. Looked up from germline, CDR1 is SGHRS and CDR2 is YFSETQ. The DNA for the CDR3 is TGCGCCAGCAGCCACGACGGGGGGCGCTCCTACAATGAGCAGTTCTTC. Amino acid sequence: CASSHDGGRSYNEQFF.